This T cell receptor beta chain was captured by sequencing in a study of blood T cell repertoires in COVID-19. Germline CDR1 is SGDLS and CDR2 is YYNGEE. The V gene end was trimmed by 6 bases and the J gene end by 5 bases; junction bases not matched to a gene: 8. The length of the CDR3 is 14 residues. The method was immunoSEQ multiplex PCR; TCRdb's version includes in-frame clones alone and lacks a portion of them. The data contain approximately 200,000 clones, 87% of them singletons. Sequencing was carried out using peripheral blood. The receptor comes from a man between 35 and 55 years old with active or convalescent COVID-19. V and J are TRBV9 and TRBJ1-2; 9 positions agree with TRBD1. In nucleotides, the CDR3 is TGTGCCAGCACCGCGGGACAGGGCGTTTATGGCTACACCTTC. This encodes CASTAGQGVYGYTF.